The 13 T cell receptor beta chains presented below share a single source sample, sequenced in a study of siplizumab effects on memory and regulatory T cells. Clones were read by immunoSEQ multiplex PCR, and TCRdb kept only the in-frame ones, dropping some. The data show approximately 60,000 clones, with around 80% seen just once and over 0.4% held by the top ten. The sequenced material came from memory CD4+ T cells sorted from blood. These receptors were taken from a human donor in good health.

This clone was observed once. V is TRBV7-3 and J is TRBJ2-3; 11 bases fit TRBD1. Germline V gene sequence: CDR1 SGHTA, CDR2 FQGTGA. V was clipped by 5 bases and J by 6 bases; unmatched bases: 10. The CDR3 has 16 amino acids. Here the CDR3 DNA reads TGTGCCAGCAGCCTCCAGGGACAGGGGGGTTGGGATACGCAGTATTTT. Protein product: CASSLQGQGGWDTQYF.

The chain couples TRBV5-6 to TRBJ2-7; TRBD1 agrees at 7 bases. This CDR3 region has 14 residues. Germline assignment: CDR1 SGHDT and CDR2 YYEEEE. Germline trimming cut 2 bases from V and 5 bases from J; bases unmatched to any gene: 7. CDR3 sequence reads: CASSFGQATNEQYF. The DNA for the CDR3 is TGTGCCAGCAGCTTCGGACAGGCGACCAACGAGCAGTACTTC. Variable domain in full (rest from reference TRBV5-6 and TRBJ2-7): DAGVTQSPTHLIKTRGQQVTLRCSPKSGHDTVSWYQQALGQGPQFIFQYYEEEERQRGNFPDRFSGHQFPNYSSELNVNALLLGDSALYLCASSFGQATNEQYFGPGTRLTVT.

The sample holds one count of this clone. The genes are TRBV10-3 and TRBJ1-1, with D unresolved. Germline CDR1 and CDR2: ENHRY and SYGVKD. The V gene lost 6 bases and the J gene lost 10 bases, with 15 bases spanning the gap. The CDR3 has 12 residues. The DNA of the CDR3 is TGTGCCATCAGGGATCCGGGTACCAGAGCTTTCTTT. Its protein is CAIRDPGTRAFF.

This clone has only a few counts. The chain links TRBV29-1 to TRBJ2-1; 9 nucleotides match TRBD2. V was pared by 7 bases and J by 0 bases, with 4 bases of the junction left unmatched. This CDR3 has 14 amino acids. The germline CDR1 and CDR2 sequences are SQVTM and ANQGSEA. The DNA for the CDR3 is TGCAGCGCTATAGCGGGGGCCTCCTACAATGAGCAGTTCTTC. Translating it yields CSAIAGASYNEQFF.

The V and J genes are TRBV5-1 and TRBJ2-5; 9 positions match TRBD1. The junction had 10 bases not matched to a gene; V was cut back by 3 bases and J by 4 bases. Germline CDR1 reads SGHRS; CDR2 reads YFSETQ. This CDR3 has 16 residues. CDR3 region: CASSSVGTGRGETQYF. As DNA, the CDR3 is TGCGCCAGCAGCTCCGTAGGGACAGGGCGCGGAGAGACCCAGTACTTC. Based on the CDR3 plus reference TRBV5-1 and TRBJ2-5, the full variable domain is KAGVTQTPRYLIKTRGQQVTLSCSPISGHRSVSWYQQTPGQGLQFLFEYFSETQRNKGNFPGRFSGRQFSNSRSEMNVSTLELGDSALYLCASSSVGTGRGETQYFGPGTRLLVL.

This clone was detected a few times. J is TRBJ2-1 and V is TRBV18, with D tentatively TRBD2 (6 bases). The CDR3 sequence is 16 residues long. The germline gives CDR1 KGHSH, CDR2 LQKENI. The V end was cut by 2 bases, the J end by 0 bases, with 11 bases between. The CDR3 DNA follows: TGTGCCAGCTCACCAGAGGAGGGTCTCTCCTACAATGAGCAGTTCTTC. Amino acid sequence: CASSPEEGLSYNEQFF. The entire variable domain, with the rest obtained from reference TRBV18 and TRBJ2-1, is as follows: NAGVMQNPRHLVRRRGQEARLRCSPMKGHSHVYWYRQLPEEGLKFMVYLQKENIIDESGMPKERFSAEFPKEGPSILRIQQVVRGDSAAYFCASSPEEGLSYNEQFFGPGTRLTVL.

The chain couples TRBV11-2 to TRBJ1-1, with D hard to call. Per germline, CDR1 SGHAT and CDR2 FQNNGV. V was clipped by 1 base and J by 2 bases, with 11 bases between them. CDR3 size: 15 residues. CDR3 bases: TGTGCCAGCAGCTTAGGTGGCCCGTACAACACTGAAGCTTTCTTT. Encoded protein: CASSLGGPYNTEAFF.

This rearrangement joins TRBV5-6 to TRBJ1-1; a weak D match, TRBD1 (5 bases). Germline CDR1 and CDR2: SGHDT and YYEEEE. V shed 6 bases and J shed 8 bases, with 11 bases lying between them. There are 11 residues in the CDR3. CDR3 in amino acids: CASIQGREAFF. The DNA for the CDR3 is TGTGCCAGCATCCAGGGCCGGGAAGCTTTCTTT.

The chain uses TRBV5-6 and TRBJ1-5; TRBD1 aligns across 8 bases. Germline CDR1 reads SGHDT; CDR2 reads YYEEEE. After removal of 4 bases from V and 2 bases from J, the junction contained 11 bases not matched to a gene. The CDR3 sequence is 17 residues long. Here the CDR3 reads CASSRSGQGNRNQPQHF. The CDR3 DNA reads as TGTGCCAGCAGCCGCTCAGGACAGGGAAACCGCAATCAGCCCCAGCATTTT.

The chain couples TRBV6-6 to TRBJ1-6; maybe TRBD1 (5 bases). CDR1 and CDR2 from the germline V gene are MNHNY and SVGAGI (reference sequence). CDR3 length: 13 residues. Trimming left V 3 bases short and J 9 bases short, with 9 bases between. CDR3 residues: CASSYGGTSPLHF. The CDR3 DNA is TGTGCCAGCAGTTATGGGGGTACTTCACCCCTCCACTTT.

This clone has only a few counts. The J gene is TRBJ2-2, the V gene TRBV11-2; D not resolved. The ends were cut back, 4 bases at V and 8 bases at J, with 14 bases in the middle. This CDR3 is built from 14 residues. Germline V gene lookup returns CDR1 SGHAT and CDR2 FQNNGV. The CDR3 protein is CASSSPKGPGELFF. CDR3 DNA: TGTGCCAGCAGCTCCCCCAAGGGCCCGGGGGAGCTGTTTTTT.

The rearrangement joins TRBV12-5 to TRBJ1-5; no clear D gene. V lost 1 base and J 4 bases, leaving 5 bases between the germline ends. The germline gives CDR1 LGHNT, CDR2 FRNRAP. This CDR3 region has 13 residues. CDR3 in amino acids: CASGLGENQPQHF. The CDR3 bases are TGTGCTAGTGGTTTGGGAGAAAATCAGCCCCAGCATTTT.

The genes are TRBV5-8 and TRBJ2-7; TRBD1 matches at 10 bases. From germline, CDR1 is SGHTS and CDR2 YDEGEE. The length of the CDR3 is 16 residues. Trimming took 0 bases from V and 7 from J; bases not matched to a gene: 10. In nucleotides, the CDR3 is TGTGCCAGCAGCTTGGTGTTCGGGACAGGGGTTGATGAGCAGTACTTC. Protein sequence: CASSLVFGTGVDEQYF.